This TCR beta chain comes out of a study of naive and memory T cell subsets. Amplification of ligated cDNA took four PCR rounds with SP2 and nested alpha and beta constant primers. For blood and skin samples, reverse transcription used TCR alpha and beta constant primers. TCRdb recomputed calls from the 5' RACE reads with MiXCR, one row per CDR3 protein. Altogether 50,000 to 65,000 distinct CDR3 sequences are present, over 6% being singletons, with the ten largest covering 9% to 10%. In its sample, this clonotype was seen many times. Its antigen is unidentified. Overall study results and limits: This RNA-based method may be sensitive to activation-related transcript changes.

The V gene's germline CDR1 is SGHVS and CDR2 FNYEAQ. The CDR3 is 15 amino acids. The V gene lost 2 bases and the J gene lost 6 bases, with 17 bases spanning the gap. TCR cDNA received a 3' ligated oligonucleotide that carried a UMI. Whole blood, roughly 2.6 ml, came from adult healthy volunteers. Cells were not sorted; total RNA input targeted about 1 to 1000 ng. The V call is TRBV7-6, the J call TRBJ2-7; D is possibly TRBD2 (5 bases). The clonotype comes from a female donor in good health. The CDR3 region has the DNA TGTGCCAGCAGCTTATCATCAGGCGTTGGAGGCGAGCAGTACTTC. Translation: CASSLSSGVGGEQYF.